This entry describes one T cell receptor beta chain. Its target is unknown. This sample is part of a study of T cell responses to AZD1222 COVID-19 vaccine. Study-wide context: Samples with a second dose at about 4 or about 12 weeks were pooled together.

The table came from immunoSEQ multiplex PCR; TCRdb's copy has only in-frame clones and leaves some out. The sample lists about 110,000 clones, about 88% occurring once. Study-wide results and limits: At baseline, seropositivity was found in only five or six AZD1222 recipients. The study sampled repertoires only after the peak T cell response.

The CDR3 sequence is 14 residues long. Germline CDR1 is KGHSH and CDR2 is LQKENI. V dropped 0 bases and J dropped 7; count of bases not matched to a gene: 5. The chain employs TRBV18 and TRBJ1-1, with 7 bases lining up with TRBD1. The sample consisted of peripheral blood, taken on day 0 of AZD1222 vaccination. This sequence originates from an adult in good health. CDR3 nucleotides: TGTGCCAGCTCACCACCTGGGACAGCTGTTGAAGCTTTCTTT. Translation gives CASSPPGTAVEAFF.